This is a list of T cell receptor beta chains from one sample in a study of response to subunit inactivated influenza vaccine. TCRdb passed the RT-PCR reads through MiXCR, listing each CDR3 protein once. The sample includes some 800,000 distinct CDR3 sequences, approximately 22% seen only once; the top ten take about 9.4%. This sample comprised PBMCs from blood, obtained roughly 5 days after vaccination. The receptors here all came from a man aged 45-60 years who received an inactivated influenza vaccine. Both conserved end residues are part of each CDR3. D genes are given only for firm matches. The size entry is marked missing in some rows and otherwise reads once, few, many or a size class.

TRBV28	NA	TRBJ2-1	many	TGTGCCAGCAGTTTCAGGCTAAAGACCTACAATGAGCAGTTCTTC	CASSFRLKTYNEQFF
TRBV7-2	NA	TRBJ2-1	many	TGTGCCAGCAGCTTAGGGCAAGAATTATGGGAGCAGTTCTTC	CASSLGQELWEQFF
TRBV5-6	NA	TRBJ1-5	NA	TGTGCCAGCAGCTTGGCAGGGGCTCCCAATCAGCCCCAGCATTTT	CASSLAGAPNQPQHF
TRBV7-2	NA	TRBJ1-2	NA	TGTGCCAGCAGCTTATTTTTCGGGTCGGATGGCTACACCTTC	CASSLFFGSDGYTF
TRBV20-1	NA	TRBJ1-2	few	TGCAGTGCTACAGACAGAAGCTATGGCTACACCTTC	CSATDRSYGYTF
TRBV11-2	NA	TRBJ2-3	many	TGTGCCAGCAGCTTAGGAGACACAGATACGCAGTATTTT	CASSLGDTDTQYF
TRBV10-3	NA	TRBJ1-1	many	TGTGCCATCAGTGAGACGCACGGGGGCTGGGACACTGAAGCTTTCTTT	CAISETHGGWDTEAFF
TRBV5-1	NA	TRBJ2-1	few	TGCGCCAGCAGCTTGCGGGGGCCAAACAATGAGCAGTTCTTC	CASSLRGPNNEQFF
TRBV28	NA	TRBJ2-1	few	TGTGCCAGCAGTTACACGACGTATGAGCAGTTCTTC	CASSYTTYEQFF
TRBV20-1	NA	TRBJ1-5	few	TGCAGTGCTACGGCCGGGGGAACAGGGAATCAGCCCCAGCATTTT	CSATAGGTGNQPQHF
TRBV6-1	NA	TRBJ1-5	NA	TGTGCCAGCAGTGAAACTTATCATCAGCCCCAGCATTTT	CASSETYHQPQHF
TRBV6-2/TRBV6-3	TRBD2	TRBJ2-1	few	TGTGCCAGCAGTTACCGGCGGGGGGCCTACAATGAGCAGTTCTTC	CASSYRRGAYNEQFF
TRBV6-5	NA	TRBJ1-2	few	TGTGCCAGCAGTTCGGGGGCAGGTGACACCTTC	CASSSGAGDTF
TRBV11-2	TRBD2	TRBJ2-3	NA	TGTGCCAGCAGCTTATCAGTCGGCGGGAGGCCCCGCTTAGATACGCAGTATTTT	CASSLSVGGRPRLDTQYF
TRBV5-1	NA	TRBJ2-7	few	TGCGCCAGCTCGACGGACCCCATCTACGAGCAGTACTTC	CASSTDPIYEQYF
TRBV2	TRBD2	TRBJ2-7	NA	TGTGCCAGCAGTTCCGGGACTAGCTACTACGAGCAGTACTTC	CASSSGTSYYEQYF
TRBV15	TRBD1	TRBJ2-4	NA	TGTGCCACCAGCAAAGAAACAGGGGGTTTGCACTTC	CATSKETGGLHF
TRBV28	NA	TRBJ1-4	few	TGTGCCACAACAGGGATAGAAGTCCGGAAACTGTTTTTT	CATTGIEVRKLFF
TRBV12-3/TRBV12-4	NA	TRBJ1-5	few	TGTGCCAGCAGTTTAGAGTCAGGGACCAATCAGCCCCAGCATTTT	CASSLESGTNQPQHF
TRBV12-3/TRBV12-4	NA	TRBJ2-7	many	TGTGCCAGCAGTTTTTTACAGGGATGGAACGAGCAGTACTTC	CASSFLQGWNEQYF
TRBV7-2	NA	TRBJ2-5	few	TGTGCCAGCAGCTTCGACAAGGAGACCCAGTACTTC	CASSFDKETQYF
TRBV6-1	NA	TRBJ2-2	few	TGTGCCAGCAGTCGGATCGGAAACACCGGGGAGCTGTTTTTT	CASSRIGNTGELFF
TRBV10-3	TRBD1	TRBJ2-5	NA	TGTGCCATCAGGCCGGGACAGGGAAGGGAGACCCAGTACTTC	CAIRPGQGRETQYF
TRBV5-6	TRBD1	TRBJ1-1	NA	TGTGCCAGCAGGGAGACAGGGACCCCTTTGACTGAAGCTTTCTTT	CASRETGTPLTEAFF
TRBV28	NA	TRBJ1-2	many	TGTGCCAGCAGTCCCCTAGAGGGGCGCTATGGCTACACCTTC	CASSPLEGRYGYTF
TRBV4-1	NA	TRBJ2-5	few	TGCGCCAGCAGCCTACCCGGCCCGGGTAAGGGGGGCATTCGAGAGACCCAGTACTTC	CASSLPGPGKGGIRETQYF
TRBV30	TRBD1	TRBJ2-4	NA	TGTGCCTGGAGTTTATCGTTTGACAGGGGGCGGCTCATTCAGTACTTC	CAWSLSFDRGRLIQYF
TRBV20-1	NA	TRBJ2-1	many	TGCAGTGCCCGGGCGTACAATGAGCAGTTCTTC	CSARAYNEQFF
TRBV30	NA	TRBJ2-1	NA	TGTGCCTGGAGTGTATATGGGAATGAGCAGTTCTTC	CAWSVYGNEQFF
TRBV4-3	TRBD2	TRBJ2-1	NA	TGCGCCAGCAGCCAAGGAGGACTAGCGGGAACTGAGCAGTTCTTC	CASSQGGLAGTEQFF
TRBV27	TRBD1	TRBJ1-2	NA	TGTGCCAGCAGTTTATTGGCTGAGGGTCTTTCAGGGGGCAGAGGCTACACCTTC	CASSLLAEGLSGGRGYTF
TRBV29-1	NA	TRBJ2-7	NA	TGCAGCGTTGAAGGGGGAGAATCCTACGAGCAGTACTTC	CSVEGGESYEQYF
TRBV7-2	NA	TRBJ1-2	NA	TGTGCCAGCAGCCCTAATGCAGGGTCTTATGGCTACACCTTC	CASSPNAGSYGYTF
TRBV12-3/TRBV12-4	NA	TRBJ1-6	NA	TGTGCCAGCAGTTTGGACAGTGAGAAGTCACCCCTCCACTTT	CASSLDSEKSPLHF
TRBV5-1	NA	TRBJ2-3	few	TGCGCCAGCAGCTTGTATCCCGGAGTCGGAGATACGCAGTATTTT	CASSLYPGVGDTQYF
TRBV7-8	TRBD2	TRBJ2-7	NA	TGTGCCAGCAGCACGAGACTAGCGGTTGACTACGAGCAGTACTTC	CASSTRLAVDYEQYF
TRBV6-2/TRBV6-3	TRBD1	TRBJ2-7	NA	TGTGCCAGCAGTTACACCGGGACAGCTGCTGTGCAGTACTTC	CASSYTGTAAVQYF
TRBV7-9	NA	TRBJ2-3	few	TGTGCCAGCAGCTTAGGATTAGTAAGAAGTATTTTT	CASSLGLVRSIF
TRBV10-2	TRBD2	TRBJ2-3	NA	TGCGCCAGCAGTGACCCACAAAGGCTAGCGGGGGGGCCGGGCGTAGCAGATACGCAGTATTTT	CASSDPQRLAGGPGVADTQYF
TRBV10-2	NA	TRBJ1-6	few	TGCGCCAGCAGTGCCAGGAGTAATTCACCCCTCCACTTT	CASSARSNSPLHF
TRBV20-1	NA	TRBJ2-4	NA	TGCAGTGCTAGCGGGCCCATTCAGTACTTC	CSASGPIQYF
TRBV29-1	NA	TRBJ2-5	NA	TGCAGCGTTGGACAGCTACAAGAGACCCAGTACTTC	CSVGQLQETQYF